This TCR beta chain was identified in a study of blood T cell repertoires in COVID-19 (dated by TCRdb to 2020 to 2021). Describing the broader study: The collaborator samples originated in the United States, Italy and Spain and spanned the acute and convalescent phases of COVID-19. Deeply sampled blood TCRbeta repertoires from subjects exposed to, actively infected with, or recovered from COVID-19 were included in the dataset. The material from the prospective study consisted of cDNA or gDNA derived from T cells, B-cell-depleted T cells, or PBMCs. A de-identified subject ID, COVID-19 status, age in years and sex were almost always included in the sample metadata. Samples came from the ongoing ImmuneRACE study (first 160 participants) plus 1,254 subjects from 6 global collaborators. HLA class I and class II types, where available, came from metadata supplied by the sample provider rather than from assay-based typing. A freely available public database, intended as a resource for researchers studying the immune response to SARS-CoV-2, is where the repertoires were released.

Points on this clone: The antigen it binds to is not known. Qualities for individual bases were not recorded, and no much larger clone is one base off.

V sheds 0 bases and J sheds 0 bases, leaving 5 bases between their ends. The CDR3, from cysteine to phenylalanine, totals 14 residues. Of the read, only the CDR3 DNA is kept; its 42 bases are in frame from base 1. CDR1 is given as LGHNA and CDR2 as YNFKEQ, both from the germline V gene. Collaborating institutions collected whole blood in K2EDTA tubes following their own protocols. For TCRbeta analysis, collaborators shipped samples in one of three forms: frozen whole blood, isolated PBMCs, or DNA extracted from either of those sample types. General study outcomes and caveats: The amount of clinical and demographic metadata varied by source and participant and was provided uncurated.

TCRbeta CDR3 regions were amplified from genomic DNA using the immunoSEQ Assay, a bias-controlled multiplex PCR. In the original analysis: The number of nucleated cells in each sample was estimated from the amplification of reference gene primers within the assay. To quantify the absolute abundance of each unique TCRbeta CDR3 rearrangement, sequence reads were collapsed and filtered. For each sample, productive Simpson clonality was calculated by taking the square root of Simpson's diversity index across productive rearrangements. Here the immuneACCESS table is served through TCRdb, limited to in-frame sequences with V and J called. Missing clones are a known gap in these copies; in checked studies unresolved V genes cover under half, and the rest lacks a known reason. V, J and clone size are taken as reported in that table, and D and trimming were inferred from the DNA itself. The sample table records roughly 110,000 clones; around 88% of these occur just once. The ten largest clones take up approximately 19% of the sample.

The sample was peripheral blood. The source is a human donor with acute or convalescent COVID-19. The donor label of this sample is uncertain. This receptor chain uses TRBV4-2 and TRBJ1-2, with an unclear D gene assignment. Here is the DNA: TGTGCCAGCAGCCAAGAGACATCTAACTATGGCTACACCTTC. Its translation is CASSQETSNYGYTF.